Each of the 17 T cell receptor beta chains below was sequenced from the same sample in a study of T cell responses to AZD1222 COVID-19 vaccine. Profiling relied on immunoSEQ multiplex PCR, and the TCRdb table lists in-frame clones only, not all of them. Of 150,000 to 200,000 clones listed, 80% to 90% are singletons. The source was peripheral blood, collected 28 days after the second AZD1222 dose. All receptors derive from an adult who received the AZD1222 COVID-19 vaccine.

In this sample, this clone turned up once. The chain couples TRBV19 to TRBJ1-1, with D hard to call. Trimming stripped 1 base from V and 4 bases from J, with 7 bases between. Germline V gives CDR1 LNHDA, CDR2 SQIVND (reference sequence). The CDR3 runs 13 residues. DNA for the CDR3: TGTGCCAGTAGTATAGGGGAACTCACTGAAGCTTTCTTT. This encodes CASSIGELTEAFF.

This CDR3 reads CASSQESLARETQYF. CDR3 bases: TGCGCCAGCAGCCAAGAATCTCTCGCGAGAGAGACCCAGTACTTC. The J gene is TRBJ2-5, the V gene TRBV4-1, with D unresolved. CDR1 MGHRA and CDR2 YSYEKL come from the germline V gene. This CDR3 has 15 residues. With 0 bases removed from V and 4 bases from J, the gap between germline ends came to 12 bases.

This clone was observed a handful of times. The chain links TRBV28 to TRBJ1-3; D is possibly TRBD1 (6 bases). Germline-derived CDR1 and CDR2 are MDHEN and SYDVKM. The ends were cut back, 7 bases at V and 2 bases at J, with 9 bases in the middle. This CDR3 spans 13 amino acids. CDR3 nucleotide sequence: TGTGCCAGCACTGGGGGCACTGGAAACACCATATATTTT. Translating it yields CASTGGTGNTIYF.

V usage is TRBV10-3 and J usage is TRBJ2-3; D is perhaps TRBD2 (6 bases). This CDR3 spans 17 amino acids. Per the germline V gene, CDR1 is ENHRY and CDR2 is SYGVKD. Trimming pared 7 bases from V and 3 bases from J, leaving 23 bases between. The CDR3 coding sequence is TGTGCCATCACGGAGGGTTCGATCAAGAGGATGACAGATACGCAGTATTTT. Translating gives CAITEGSIKRMTDTQYF.

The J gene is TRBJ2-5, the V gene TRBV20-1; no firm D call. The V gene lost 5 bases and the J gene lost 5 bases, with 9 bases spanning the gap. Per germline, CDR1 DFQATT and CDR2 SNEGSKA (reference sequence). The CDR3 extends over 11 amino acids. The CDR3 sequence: CSAEDRETQYF. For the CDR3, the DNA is TGCAGTGCTGAGGATCGGGAGACCCAGTACTTC.

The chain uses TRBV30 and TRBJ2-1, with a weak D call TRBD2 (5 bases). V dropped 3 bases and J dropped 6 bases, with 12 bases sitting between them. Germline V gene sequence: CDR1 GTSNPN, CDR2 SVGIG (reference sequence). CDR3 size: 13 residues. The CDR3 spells CAWRRAAGNEQFF. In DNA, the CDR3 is TGTGCCTGGAGGCGGGCAGCAGGCAATGAGCAGTTCTTC.

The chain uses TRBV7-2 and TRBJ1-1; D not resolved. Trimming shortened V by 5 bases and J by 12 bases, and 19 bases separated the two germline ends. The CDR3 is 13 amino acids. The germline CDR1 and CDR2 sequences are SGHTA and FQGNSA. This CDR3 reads CASSPDGFQDTFF. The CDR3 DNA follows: TGTGCCAGCAGCCCTGATGGGTTTCAGGATACTTTCTTT.

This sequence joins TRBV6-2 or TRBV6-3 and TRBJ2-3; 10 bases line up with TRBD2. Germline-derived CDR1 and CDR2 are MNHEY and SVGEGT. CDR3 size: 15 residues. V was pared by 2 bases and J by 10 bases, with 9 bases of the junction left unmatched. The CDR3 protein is CASSYRAGGPPAQYF. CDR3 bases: TGTGCCAGCAGTTACAGAGCGGGGGGGCCTCCGGCGCAGTATTTT.

The CDR3 DNA follows: TGCGCCAGCAGGTATTCGCGGGACGCCTTAGGGGAAAAACTGTTTTTT. It translates to CASRYSRDALGEKLFF. The V call is TRBV4-1, the J call TRBJ1-4; D is possibly TRBD1 (5 bases). This CDR3 contains 16 residues. Trimming removed 6 bases from V and 8 bases from J, with 22 bases in between. Germline V CDR1 and CDR2: MGHRA, YSYEKL.

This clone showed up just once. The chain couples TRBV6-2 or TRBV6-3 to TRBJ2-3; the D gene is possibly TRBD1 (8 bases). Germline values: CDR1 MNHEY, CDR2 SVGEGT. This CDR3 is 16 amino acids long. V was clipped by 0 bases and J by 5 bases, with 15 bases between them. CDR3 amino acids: CASSYSGQGGIDTQYF. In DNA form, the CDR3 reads TGTGCCAGCAGTTACTCAGGACAGGGAGGGATAGATACGCAGTATTTT.

The CDR3: CAIKGLAYEQYF. CDR3 sequence (DNA): TGTGCCATCAAGGGCTTAGCCTACGAGCAGTACTTC. This chain joins TRBV10-3 and TRBJ2-7; D uncertain. V lost 7 bases and J lost 2, with 9 bases in between. The CDR3 sequence is 12 residues long. Looked up from germline, CDR1 is ENHRY and CDR2 is SYGVKD.

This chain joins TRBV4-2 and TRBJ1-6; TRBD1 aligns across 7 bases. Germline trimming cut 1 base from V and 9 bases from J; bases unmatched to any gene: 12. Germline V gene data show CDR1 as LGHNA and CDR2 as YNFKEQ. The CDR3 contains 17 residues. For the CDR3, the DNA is TGTGCCAGCAGCCAAGGAGGGGGCGGGTTCGGGGTTTCACCCCTCCACTTT. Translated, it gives CASSQGGGGFGVSPLHF.

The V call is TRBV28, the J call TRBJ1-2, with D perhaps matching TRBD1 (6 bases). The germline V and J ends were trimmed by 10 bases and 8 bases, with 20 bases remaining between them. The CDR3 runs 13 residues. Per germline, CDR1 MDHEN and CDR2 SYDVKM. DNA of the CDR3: TGTGCCACCGGCCCGGACAGAGCACGGGGCTACACCTTC. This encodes CATGPDRARGYTF.

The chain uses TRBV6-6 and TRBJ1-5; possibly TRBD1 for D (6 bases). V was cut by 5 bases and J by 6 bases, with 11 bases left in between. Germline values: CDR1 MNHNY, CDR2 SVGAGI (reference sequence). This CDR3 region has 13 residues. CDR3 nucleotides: TGTGCCAGCAGTACAGGGTACGGTCAGCCCCAGCATTTT. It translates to CASSTGYGQPQHF.

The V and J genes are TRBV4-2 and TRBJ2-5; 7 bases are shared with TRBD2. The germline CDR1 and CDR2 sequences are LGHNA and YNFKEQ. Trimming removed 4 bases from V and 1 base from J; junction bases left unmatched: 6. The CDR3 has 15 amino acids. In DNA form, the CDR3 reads TGTGCCAGCAGCCGGGACTATCTCTCCCAAGAGACCCAGTACTTC. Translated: CASSRDYLSQETQYF.

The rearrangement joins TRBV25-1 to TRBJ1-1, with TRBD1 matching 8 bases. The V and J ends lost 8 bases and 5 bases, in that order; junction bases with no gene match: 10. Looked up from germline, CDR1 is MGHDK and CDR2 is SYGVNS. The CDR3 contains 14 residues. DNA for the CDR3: TGTGCCAGCGTAGCGCAGGGGGCCAAAACTGAAGCTTTCTTT. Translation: CASVAQGAKTEAFF.

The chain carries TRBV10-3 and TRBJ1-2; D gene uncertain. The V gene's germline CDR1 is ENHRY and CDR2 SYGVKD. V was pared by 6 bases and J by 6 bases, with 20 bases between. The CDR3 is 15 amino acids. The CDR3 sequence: CAISLNGQVADGYTF. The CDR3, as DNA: TGTGCCATCAGCCTAAATGGCCAGGTTGCGGATGGCTACACCTTC.